The 2 T cell receptor beta chains reported below all come from one sample, sequenced in a study of blood T cell repertoires in COVID-19. Profiled with immunoSEQ multiplex PCR; TCRdb holds only in-frame clones, not every one. The sample comprises about 270,000 clones, roughly 85% of which are singletons, and more than 8% rests with the top ten. The source material was peripheral blood. Source of these receptors: a woman aged 50 to 60 who had recovered from COVID-19.

The chain carries TRBV12-3 or TRBV12-4 and TRBJ2-1; 7 bases are shared with TRBD2. V was clipped by 7 bases and J by 6 bases; unmatched bases: 6. CDR3 length equals 13 residues. The DNA of the CDR3 is TGTGCCAGCATGGCGGGGGTAGTCAATGAGCAGTTCTTC. It is translated as CASMAGVVNEQFF.

The chain is built from TRBV3-1 (or the pseudogene TRBV3-2) and TRBJ1-3, with unresolved D. The CDR3 runs to 16 residues. The ends were cut back, 0 bases at V and 0 bases at J, with 9 bases in the middle. CDR1 is LGHDT and CDR2 is YNNKEL in the germline V gene (reference sequence). DNA of the CDR3: TGTGCCAGCAGCCAAGATTGGGCCCTCTCTGGAAACACCATATATTTT. Translating gives CASSQDWALSGNTIYF.